Listed below are T cell receptor beta chains from one sample, sequenced in a study of blood T cell repertoires in COVID-19. Profiled with immunoSEQ multiplex PCR; TCRdb holds only in-frame clones, not every one. The sample yields under 100,000 clones, about 89% seen once. The sample consisted of peripheral blood. These receptors were obtained from a human donor in a cohort sampled during active COVID-19. Each CDR3 is given with its conserved first and last residue.

v_call cdr3_aa
TRBV6-5 CASSKLPDSPEAFF
TRBV6-1 CASSVIQRLAAYGYTF
TRBV5-1 CASSLEVMVSTEAFF
TRBV19 CASSLGGESPLHF
TRBV7-9 CASSTLVGAEAFF
TRBV18 CASVEDRTSYEQYF
TRBV5-1 CASSLLAGGTYNEQFF
TRBV18 CASSPGQGAGGYTF
TRBV7-9 CASSTTGYTNEKLFF
TRBV7-6 CASSYAGVGLGNTIYF
TRBV28 CASGRDRDHSGNTIYF
TRBV19 CASVSFSYEQYF
TRBV19 CARLAGGKDTQYF
TRBV10-3 CAISESKTGRSNQPQHF
TRBV7-2 CASSLAGGRDQPQHF
TRBV28 CASSSPGQRGRNEQFF
TRBV3-1/TRBV3-2 CASSQVQGEEKLFF
TRBV5-6 CASSLGIQGATGLGYTF
TRBV5-4 CASSSTSGGSYNEQFF
TRBV6-1 CASSDPTLQRGDF
TRBV19 CASSKNRGGEQFF
TRBV5-6 CASRAGGADDEQYF
TRBV28 CASSLWRRDRGYEQYF
TRBV9 CASSVGQGAYEQYF